This T cell receptor (beta chain) was identified during a study of control samples from healthy donors and cancer patients. Some clones are missing from TCRdb's copy, which holds only in-frame ones; the method was immunoSEQ multiplex PCR. Of some 170,000 clones listed, roughly 95% were seen once; the top ten hold around 0.92%. V lost 5 bases and J 1 base, leaving 20 bases between the germline ends. Germline-derived CDR1 and CDR2 are SGHTA and FQGNSA. CDR3 length equals 17 residues. This chain joins TRBV7-2 and TRBJ1-2, with TRBD1 as a possible D gene (6 bases). Specimen: blood. The source is a woman aged 30 to 39 in good health. The CDR3 nucleotides are TGTGCCAGCAGCCCCTACGGGGGCGGGTTTCTTAACTATGGCTACACCTTC. It specifies CASSPYGGGFLNYGYTF.